The 5 T cell receptor beta chains given below trace back to one sample, sequenced in a study of long-term antiretroviral therapy in people with HIV. At the survey level, the v3.0 immunoSEQ assay was run. Produced via immunoSEQ multiplex PCR; TCRdb's table is partial and in-frame only. The sample records 30,000 to 40,000 clones, roughly four fifths being singletons. The sample consisted of unsorted PBMCs, taken 0.4 years before starting antiretroviral therapy. The origin of the receptors is a man in his late teens or twenties with HIV.

The chain links TRBV30 to TRBJ1-6, with a weak D call TRBD1 (6 bases). This CDR3 comprises 14 residues. With 3 bases removed from V and 6 bases from J, the gap between germline ends came to 12 bases. Germline V CDR1 and CDR2: GTSNPN, SVGIG (reference sequence). CDR3 sequence (DNA): TGTGCCTGGAGCATACAGGGCGTTAATTCACCCCTCCACTTT. Protein product: CAWSIQGVNSPLHF.

V is TRBV18 and J is TRBJ1-1; D possibly corresponds to TRBD1 (6 bases). Deletions cut 3 bases from V and 4 bases from J, with 15 bases between. Germline CDR1 reads KGHSH; CDR2 reads LQKENI. The CDR3 totals 15 residues. CDR3 sequence reads: CASSPSGGKGTEAFF. The CDR3 region has the DNA TGTGCCAGCTCACCGTCTGGGGGCAAGGGCACTGAAGCTTTCTTT.

The rearrangement uses TRBV27 and TRBJ2-1; D is unresolved. This CDR3 comprises 13 residues. Germline lookup yields CDR1 MNHEY and CDR2 SMNVEV (reference sequence). The germline V and J ends were trimmed by 1 base and 4 bases, with 5 bases remaining between them. The CDR3 region has the DNA TGTGCCAGCAGTTTATGGCAATACAATGAGCAGTTCTTC. Amino acids: CASSLWQYNEQFF.

This clone was observed a handful of times. The chain has TRBV2 and TRBJ2-2; 7 positions agree with TRBD1. The germline CDR1 and CDR2 sequences are SNHLY and FYNNEI. The CDR3 consists of 15 residues. J gave up 0 bases and V 9 bases, and 7 bases lay outside the gene matches. CDR3 protein: CARERTGANTGELFF. The CDR3 DNA reads TGTGCCAGGGAGAGGACAGGAGCGAACACCGGGGAGCTGTTTTTT.

This chain connects TRBV5-4 to TRBJ2-1; maybe TRBD2 (6 bases). This CDR3 spans 15 amino acids. Germline V gene sequence: CDR1 SGHNT, CDR2 YYREEE (reference sequence). V gave up 5 bases and J gave up 0 bases, with 12 bases separating them. The CDR3 bases are TGTGCCAGCAGGTCTAGCGCCTACTCCTACAATGAGCAGTTCTTC. Amino acid sequence: CASRSSAYSYNEQFF.